These 17 T cell receptor beta chains were all obtained from the same sample, sequenced in a study of T-cell memory formation after mild COVID-19. TCRdb reanalysed the 5' RACE reads using MiXCR and keeps one entry per CDR3 protein. The table includes roughly 610,000 distinct CDR3 sequences, about 18% detected once. Material for sequencing was PBMCs or a T cell subset sorted from them (not recorded which). The receptors come from an adult woman who had mild COVID-19 (a few samples of this study predate the infection). Cell type and time point are not known.

This chain links TRBV29-1 with TRBJ1-1; tentative D call: TRBD1 (5 bases). Trimming shortened V by 4 bases and J by 2 bases, and 11 bases separated the two germline ends. Germline V gives CDR1 SQVTM, CDR2 ANQGSEA. The CDR3 runs 13 residues. DNA of the CDR3: TGCAGCGTTGCCCGGGACCGAAACACTGAAGCTTTCTTT. Translation gives CSVARDRNTEAFF.

The rearrangement links TRBV5-1 to TRBJ2-5; D assignment may be TRBD1 or TRBD2 (6 bases each). Trimming took off 4 bases at V and 5 bases at J, with 15 bases between the two ends. Germline lookup yields CDR1 SGHRS and CDR2 YFSETQ. This CDR3 has 14 amino acids. Here the CDR3 DNA reads TGCGCCAGCAGCCGGGCCGGGGGCGCGGAGACCCAGTACTTC. Its translation is CASSRAGGAETQYF.

This clonotype came up a few times. The chain uses TRBV7-9 and TRBJ2-1, with TRBD2 identical over 9 bases. Trimming cost V 5 bases and J 1 base; bases outside gene matches: 12. The CDR3 totals 18 residues. Germline CDR1 SEHNR, CDR2 FQNEAQ (reference sequence). The CDR3 loop reads CASSKDLAGGPSYNEQFF. In nucleotides, the CDR3 is TGTGCCAGCAGCAAAGACCTTGCGGGAGGGCCTTCCTACAATGAGCAGTTCTTC.

The rearrangement joins TRBV5-1 to TRBJ2-7, with 13 nucleotides matching TRBD2. The germline gives CDR1 SGHRS, CDR2 YFSETQ. CDR3 length equals 17 residues. V trimming: 3 bases; J trimming: 1 base; junction bases outside the gene matches: 7. CDR3 DNA: TGCGCCAGCAGCTATGGACTAGCGGGAGCCGTATCCTACGAGCAGTACTTC. This codes for CASSYGLAGAVSYEQYF.

This clonotype was detected only once. The chain links TRBV29-1 to TRBJ1-2; D possibly corresponds to TRBD1 (6 bases). V dropped 7 bases and J dropped 2 bases, with 17 bases sitting between them. Germline V gene lookup returns CDR1 SQVTM and CDR2 ANQGSEA. This CDR3 has 14 residues. CDR3 sequence reads: CSAYTSGQNYGYTF. The CDR3 DNA reads as TGCAGCGCCTACACGTCTGGACAGAACTATGGCTACACCTTC.

This clonotype was recorded a few times. The chain carries TRBV19 and TRBJ2-3; TRBD2 matches at 12 bases. The V segment lost 3 bases and the J segment 4 bases; nucleotides outside the gene matches: 8. Per the germline V gene, CDR1 is LNHDA and CDR2 is SQIVND (reference sequence). This CDR3 is 17 amino acids long. The CDR3 nucleotides read TGTGCCAGTAGTATTTTCGGGACTAGCGGGTCAGCAGATACGCAGTATTTT. Translated: CASSIFGTSGSADTQYF.

This clonotype was counted a few times. The CDR3 loop is CASSLGFRSYEQYF. DNA for the CDR3: TGTGCCAGCAGCTTAGGCTTCAGGAGCTACGAGCAGTACTTC. The J gene is TRBJ2-7, the V gene TRBV7-2; no reliable D call. Trimming removed 1 base at V and 3 bases at J, with 10 bases between. From germline, CDR1 is SGHTA and CDR2 FQGNSA. This CDR3 contains 14 residues.

The rearrangement links TRBV30 to TRBJ1-6, with 7 bases identical to TRBD1. The trim removed 4 bases at V and 8 bases at J, leaving 5 bases unmatched. Germline V gene sequence: CDR1 GTSNPN, CDR2 SVGIG (reference sequence). This CDR3 spans 13 amino acids. The CDR3 loop is CAWMVQGYSPLHF. CDR3 bases: TGTGCCTGGATGGTACAGGGGTATTCACCCCTCCACTTT.

This clonotype was seen a few times. The chain combines TRBV2 with TRBJ2-7; 7 nucleotides match TRBD1. This CDR3 comprises 15 residues. The V gene's germline CDR1 is SNHLY and CDR2 FYNNEI. After removal of 7 bases from V and 0 bases from J, the junction contained 9 bases not matched to a gene. The CDR3 nucleotides read TGTGCCAGCACCAGGACAGGAAGCCGCTCCTACGAGCAGTACTTC. The encoded protein is CASTRTGSRSYEQYF.

This chain joins TRBV24-1 and TRBJ1-6; 7 bases map to TRBD1. CDR1 is KGHDR, CDR2 SFDVKD, per germline. V lost 7 bases, J lost 10 bases, and 9 bases stayed unmatched. There are 14 residues in the CDR3. The CDR3 region is CATRDRASGSPLHF. In DNA, the CDR3 is TGTGCCACCAGAGACAGGGCGAGTGGATCACCCCTCCACTTT.

V is TRBV7-9 and J is TRBJ2-7; TRBD1 matches at 9 bases. This CDR3 has 14 residues. The germline gives CDR1 SEHNR, CDR2 FQNEAQ (reference sequence). V trimming: 3 bases; J trimming: 4 bases; junction bases outside the gene matches: 4. In DNA form, the CDR3 reads TGTGCCAGCAGCTTTCGGACAGGGGTTTACGAGCAGTACTTC. Translation: CASSFRTGVYEQYF.

The gene calls are TRBV4-1 and TRBJ1-2; weak D call: TRBD1 (5 bases). The germline V gene has CDR1 MGHRA and CDR2 YSYEKL. This CDR3 has 15 amino acids. The V end was cut by 4 bases, the J end by 2 bases, with 14 bases between. In DNA form, the CDR3 reads TGCGCCAGCAGCCTTCCGGGACGAGCCAACTATGGCTACACCTTC. This codes for CASSLPGRANYGYTF.

This clonotype appeared a few times. The chain employs TRBV27 and TRBJ1-2; possible D gene TRBD1, 6 bases. The CDR3 spans 16 residues. Trimming pared 2 bases from V and 8 bases from J, leaving 21 bases between. The V gene's germline CDR1 is MNHEY and CDR2 SMNVEV (reference sequence). For the CDR3, the DNA is TGTGCCAGCAGTTTAGGCCCAGGGGATGGACCGCCGGGCTACACCTTC. This codes for CASSLGPGDGPPGYTF.

This clonotype showed up many times. The CDR3 DNA sequence: TGTGCCAGCAGCACGCGTGGGGCGGGACAGGGTTCCTACGAGCAGTACTTC. Amino acid sequence: CASSTRGAGQGSYEQYF. This rearrangement joins TRBV7-2 to TRBJ2-7, with 9 bases aligning to TRBD1. There are 17 residues in the CDR3. The ends lost 5 bases at V and 1 base at J; junction bases unmatched: 12. Germline assignment: CDR1 SGHTA and CDR2 FQGNSA.

The CDR3 here is CASSSQTSGLVYNEQFF. The CDR3 nucleotides are TGTGCCAGCAGCTCCCAGACTAGCGGGTTAGTTTACAATGAGCAGTTCTTC. V gene TRBV11-2 combines with J gene TRBJ2-1; 10 bases match TRBD2. Germline V gives CDR1 SGHAT, CDR2 FQNNGV. The CDR3 consists of 17 residues. The V gene end was trimmed by 4 bases and the J gene end by 4 bases; junction bases not matched to a gene: 10.

The genes are TRBV11-2 and TRBJ2-5, with 9 bases fitting TRBD1. This CDR3 has 15 amino acids. The germline gives CDR1 SGHAT, CDR2 FQNNGV. Trimming removed 2 bases from V and 2 bases from J; junction bases left unmatched: 3. This chain's CDR3 is CASSLNRGRQETQYF. In DNA form, the CDR3 reads TGTGCCAGCAGCTTAAACAGGGGGCGGCAAGAGACCCAGTACTTC.

This chain uses TRBV7-9 with TRBJ2-1; 9 positions match TRBD2. CDR1 is SEHNR and CDR2 is FQNEAQ in the germline V gene (reference sequence). J gave up 3 bases and V 1 base, and 4 bases lay outside the gene matches. This CDR3 region has 16 residues. Here the CDR3 DNA reads TGTGCCAGCAGCTTAGTCTCAGCGGGGGGCTACAATGAGCAGTTCTTC. Amino acids: CASSLVSAGGYNEQFF.